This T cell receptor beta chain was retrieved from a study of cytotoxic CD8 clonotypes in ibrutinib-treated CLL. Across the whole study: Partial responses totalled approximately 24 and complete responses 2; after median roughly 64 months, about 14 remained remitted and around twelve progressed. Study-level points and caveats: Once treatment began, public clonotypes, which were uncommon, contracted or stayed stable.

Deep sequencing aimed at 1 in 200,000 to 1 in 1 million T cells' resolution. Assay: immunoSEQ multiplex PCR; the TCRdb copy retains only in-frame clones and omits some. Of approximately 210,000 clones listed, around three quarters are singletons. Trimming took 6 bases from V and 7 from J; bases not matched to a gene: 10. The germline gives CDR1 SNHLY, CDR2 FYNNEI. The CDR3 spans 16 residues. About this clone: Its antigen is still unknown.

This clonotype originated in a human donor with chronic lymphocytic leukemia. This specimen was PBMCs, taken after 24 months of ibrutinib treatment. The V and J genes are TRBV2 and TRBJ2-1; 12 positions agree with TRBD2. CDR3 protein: CASSPRLAGVGNEQFF. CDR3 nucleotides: TGTGCCAGCAGCCCCCGACTAGCGGGAGTGGGGAATGAGCAGTTCTTC.